Sequencing of this T cell receptor (beta chain) was carried out in a study of cytomegalovirus exposure and HLA in healthy donors. TCRdb's table, derived via immunoSEQ multiplex PCR, lists solely in-frame clones and lacks some. Of under 300,000 clones in the sample, 65% to 90% were seen once. This clone has only one observation. Antigen unknown. Among the 110 or so subjects of the validation cohort, separate from the approximately 670-subject first cohort, were the donors. The CDR3 loop spans 14 amino acids. Germline CDR1 MNHNS, CDR2 SASEGT. The ends were cut back, 3 bases at V and 0 bases at J, with 5 bases in the middle. General observations from the study: Confirmation in vitro established that a few CMV-associated chains were specific for CMV antigens.

The specimen sequenced was PBMCs. The V and J genes are TRBV6-1 and TRBJ2-2; D unclear. This receptor was obtained from a woman between 18 and 29 years old in good health and CMV-seronegative. The CDR3 spells CASSDRTNTGELFF. The CDR3 region has the DNA TGTGCCAGCAGTGACAGGACGAACACCGGGGAGCTGTTTTTT.